This T cell receptor (beta chain) is from a study of regulatory T cells in long-lasting Graves disease. General observations from the study: A limited number of samples was an acknowledged limitation. TRBV28, TRBJ1-2 and TRBJ2-5 were favored in persistent disease.

The sample's time point: newly diagnosed GD, antithyroid drugs for less than 3 months. From RNA extracted from PBMCs, the TCR library was made. A word on this clonotype: Its target is unknown.

The CDR3 has 16 amino acids. The V and J ends lost 0 bases and 0 bases respectively, with 10 bases between them. The germline gives CDR1 SGDLS, CDR2 YYNGEE. The authors built TCR beta libraries using iRepertoire HTBI primers and Arm-PCR of CDR3 regions. TCRdb re-derived calls from the multiplex PCR reads in MiXCR, one entry per CDR3 protein. This sample has around 330,000 distinct CDR3 sequences, with roughly 18% found just once. The receptor comes from a female donor with Graves disease. The chain employs TRBV9 and TRBJ1-3; D is uncertain. Sequencing used peripheral blood mononuclear cells (PBMCs), obtained at new diagnosis, from a patient treated with antithyroid drugs. CDR3 in amino acids: CASSVAPNYSGNTIYF. CDR3 sequence (DNA): TGTGCCAGCAGCGTAGCGCCGAATTACTCTGGAAACACCATATATTTT. Using reference TRBV9 and TRBJ1-3 for the parts outside the CDR3, the full variable domain is DSGVTQTPKHLITATGQRVTLRCSPRSGDLSVYWYQQSLDQGLQFLIQYYNGEERAKGNILERFSAQQFPDLHSELNLSSLELGDSALYFCASSVAPNYSGNTIYFGEGSWLTVV.